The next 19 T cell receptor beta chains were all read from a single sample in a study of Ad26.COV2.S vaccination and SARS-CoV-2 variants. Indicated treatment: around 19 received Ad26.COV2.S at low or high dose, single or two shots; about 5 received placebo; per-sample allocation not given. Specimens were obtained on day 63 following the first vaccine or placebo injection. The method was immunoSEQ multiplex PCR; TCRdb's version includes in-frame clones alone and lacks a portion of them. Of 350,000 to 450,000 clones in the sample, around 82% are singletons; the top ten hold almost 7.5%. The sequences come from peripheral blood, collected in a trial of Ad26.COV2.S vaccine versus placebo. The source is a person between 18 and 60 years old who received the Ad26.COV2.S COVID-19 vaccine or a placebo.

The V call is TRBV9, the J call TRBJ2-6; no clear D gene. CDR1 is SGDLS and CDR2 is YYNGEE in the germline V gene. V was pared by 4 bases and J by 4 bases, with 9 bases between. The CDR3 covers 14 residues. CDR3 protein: CASSYLLGANVLTF. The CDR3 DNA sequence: TGTGCCAGCAGCTACCTCTTGGGGGCCAACGTCCTGACTTTC. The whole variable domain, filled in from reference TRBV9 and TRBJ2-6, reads DSGVTQTPKHLITATGQRVTLRCSPRSGDLSVYWYQQSLDQGLQFLIQYYNGEERAKGNILERFSAQQFPDLHSELNLSSLELGDSALYFCASSYLLGANVLTFGAGSRLTVL.

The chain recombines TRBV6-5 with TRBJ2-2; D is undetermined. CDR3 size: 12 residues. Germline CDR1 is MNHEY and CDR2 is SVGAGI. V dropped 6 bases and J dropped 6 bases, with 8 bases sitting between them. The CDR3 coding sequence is TGTGCCAGCAGCCGTACGGCCGGGGAGCTGTTTTTT. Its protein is CASSRTAGELFF.

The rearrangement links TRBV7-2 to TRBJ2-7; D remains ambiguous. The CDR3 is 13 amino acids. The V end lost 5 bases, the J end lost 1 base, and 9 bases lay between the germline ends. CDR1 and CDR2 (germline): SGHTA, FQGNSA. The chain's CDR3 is CASSRVRSYEQYF. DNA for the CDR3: TGTGCCAGCAGCAGGGTTCGATCCTACGAGCAGTACTTC.

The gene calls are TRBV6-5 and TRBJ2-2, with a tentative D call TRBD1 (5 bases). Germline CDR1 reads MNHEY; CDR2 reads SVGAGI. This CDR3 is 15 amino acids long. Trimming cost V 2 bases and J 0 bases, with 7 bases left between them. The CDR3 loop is CASSYGAANTGELFF. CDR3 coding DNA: TGTGCCAGCAGTTACGGGGCCGCGAACACCGGGGAGCTGTTTTTT.

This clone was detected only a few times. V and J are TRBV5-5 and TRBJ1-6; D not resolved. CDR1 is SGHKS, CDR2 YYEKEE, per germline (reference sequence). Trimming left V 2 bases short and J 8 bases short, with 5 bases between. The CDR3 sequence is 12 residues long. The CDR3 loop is CASSFRDSPLHF. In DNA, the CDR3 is TGTGCCAGCAGCTTTCGGGATTCACCCCTCCACTTT.

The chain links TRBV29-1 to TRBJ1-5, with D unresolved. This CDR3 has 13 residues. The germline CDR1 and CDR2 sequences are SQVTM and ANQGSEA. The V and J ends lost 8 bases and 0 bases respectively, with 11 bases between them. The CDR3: CSFTRGSNQPQHF. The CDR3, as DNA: TGCAGCTTTACACGGGGTAGCAATCAGCCCCAGCATTTT. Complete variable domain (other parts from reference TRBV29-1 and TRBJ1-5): SAVISQKPSRDICQRGTSLTIQCQVDSQVTMMFWYRQQPGQSLTLIATANQGSEATYESGFVIDKFPISRPNLTFSTLTVSNMSPEDSSIYLCSFTRGSNQPQHFGDGTRLSIL.

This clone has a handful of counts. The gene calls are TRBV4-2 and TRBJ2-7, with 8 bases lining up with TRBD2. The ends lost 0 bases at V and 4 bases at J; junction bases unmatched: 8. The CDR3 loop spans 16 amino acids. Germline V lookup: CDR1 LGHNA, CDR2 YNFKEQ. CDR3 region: CASSQDWAGGRYEQYF. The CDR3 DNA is TGTGCCAGCAGCCAAGATTGGGCGGGGGGCCGATACGAGCAGTACTTC.

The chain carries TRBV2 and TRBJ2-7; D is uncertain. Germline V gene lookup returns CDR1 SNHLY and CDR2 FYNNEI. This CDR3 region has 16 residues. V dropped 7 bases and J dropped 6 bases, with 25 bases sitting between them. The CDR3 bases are TGTGCCAGCACCGGGTACCCGATAAAGTCTGTGTTCGAGCAGTACTTC. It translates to CASTGYPIKSVFEQYF.

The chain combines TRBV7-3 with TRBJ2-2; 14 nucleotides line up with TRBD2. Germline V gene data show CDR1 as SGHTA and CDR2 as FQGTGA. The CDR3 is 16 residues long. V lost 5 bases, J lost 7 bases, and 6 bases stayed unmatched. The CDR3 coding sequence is TGTGCCAGCAGCCCCGGGACTAGCGGGGGTATCGGGGAGCTGTTTTTT. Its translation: CASSPGTSGGIGELFF.

CDR3 coding DNA: TGTGCCAGTAGTGCTGGGCAGGCCTTAGAGAGAGAAAAACTGTTTTTT. Translation gives CASSAGQALEREKLFF. The rearrangement uses TRBV19 and TRBJ1-4; D not resolved. The V gene's germline CDR1 is LNHDA and CDR2 SQIVND (reference sequence). The V gene lost 5 bases and the J gene lost 8 bases, with 21 bases spanning the gap. This CDR3 is built from 16 residues.

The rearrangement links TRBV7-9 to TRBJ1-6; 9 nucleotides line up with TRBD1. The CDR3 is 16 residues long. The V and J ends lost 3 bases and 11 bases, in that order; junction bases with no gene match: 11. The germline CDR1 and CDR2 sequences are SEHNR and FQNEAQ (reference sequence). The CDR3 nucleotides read TGTGCCAGCAGCTTCAGACCGGGACAGGGTATTACACCCCTCCACTTT. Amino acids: CASSFRPGQGITPLHF.

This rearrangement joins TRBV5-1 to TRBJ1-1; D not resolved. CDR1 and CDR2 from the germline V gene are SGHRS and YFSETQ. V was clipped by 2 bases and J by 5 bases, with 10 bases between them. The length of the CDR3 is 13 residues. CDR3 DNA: TGCGCCAGCAGCTTCGGGGTTACGACTGAAGCTTTCTTT. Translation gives CASSFGVTTEAFF.

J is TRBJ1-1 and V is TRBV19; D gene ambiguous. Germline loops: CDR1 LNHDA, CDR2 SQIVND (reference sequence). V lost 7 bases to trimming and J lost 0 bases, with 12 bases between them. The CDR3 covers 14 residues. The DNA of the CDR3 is TGTGCCAGTACTCGGAGGAGCATGAACACTGAAGCTTTCTTT. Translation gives CASTRRSMNTEAFF. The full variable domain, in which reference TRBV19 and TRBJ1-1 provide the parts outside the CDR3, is DGGITQSPKYLFRKEGQNVTLSCEQNLNHDAMYWYRQDPGQGLRLIYYSQIVNDFQKGDIAEGYSVSREKKESFPLTVTSAQKNPTAFYLCASTRRSMNTEAFFGQGTRLTVV.

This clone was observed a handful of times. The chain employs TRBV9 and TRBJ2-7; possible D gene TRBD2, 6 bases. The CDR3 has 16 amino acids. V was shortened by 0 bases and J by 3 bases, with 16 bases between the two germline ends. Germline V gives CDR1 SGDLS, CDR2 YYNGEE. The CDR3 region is CASSVGGLTDYYEQYF. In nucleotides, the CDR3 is TGTGCCAGCAGCGTAGGGGGCCTGACGGACTACTACGAGCAGTACTTC.

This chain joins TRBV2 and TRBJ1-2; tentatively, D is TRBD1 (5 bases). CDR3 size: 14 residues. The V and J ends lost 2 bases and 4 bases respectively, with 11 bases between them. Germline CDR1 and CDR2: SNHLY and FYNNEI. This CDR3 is CASSERQGGYGYTF. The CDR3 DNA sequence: TGTGCCAGCAGTGAAAGGCAGGGCGGCTATGGCTACACCTTC.

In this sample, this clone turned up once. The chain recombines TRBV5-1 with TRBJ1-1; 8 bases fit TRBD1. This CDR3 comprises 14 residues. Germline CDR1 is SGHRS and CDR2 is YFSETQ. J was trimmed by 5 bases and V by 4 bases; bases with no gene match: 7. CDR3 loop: CASSAQGGGTEAFF. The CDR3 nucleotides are TGCGCCAGCAGCGCACAGGGGGGAGGGACTGAAGCTTTCTTT.

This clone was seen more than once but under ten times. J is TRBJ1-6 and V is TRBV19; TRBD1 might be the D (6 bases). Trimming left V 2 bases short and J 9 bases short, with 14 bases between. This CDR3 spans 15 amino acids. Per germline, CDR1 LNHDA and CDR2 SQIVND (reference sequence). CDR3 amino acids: CASSILGGSTSPLHF. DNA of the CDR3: TGTGCCAGTAGTATACTCGGGGGCTCCACTTCACCCCTCCACTTT. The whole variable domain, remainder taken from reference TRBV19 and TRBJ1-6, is DGGITQSPKYLFRKEGQNVTLSCEQNLNHDAMYWYRQDPGQGLRLIYYSQIVNDFQKGDIAEGYSVSREKKESFPLTVTSAQKNPTAFYLCASSILGGSTSPLHFGNGTRLTVT.

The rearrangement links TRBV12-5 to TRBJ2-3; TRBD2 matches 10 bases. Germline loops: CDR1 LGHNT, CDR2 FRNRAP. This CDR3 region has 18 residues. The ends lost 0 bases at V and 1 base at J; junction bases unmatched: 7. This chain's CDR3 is CASGLVPDGTSGTDTQYF. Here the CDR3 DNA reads TGTGCTAGTGGTTTGGTACCCGACGGGACTAGCGGCACAGATACGCAGTATTTT.

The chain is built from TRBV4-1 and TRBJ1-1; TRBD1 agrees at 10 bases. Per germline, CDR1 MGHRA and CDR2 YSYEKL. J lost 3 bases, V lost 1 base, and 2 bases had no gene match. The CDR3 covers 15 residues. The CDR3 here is CASSQVGTGDTEAFF. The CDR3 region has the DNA TGCGCCAGCAGCCAAGTCGGGACAGGGGACACTGAAGCTTTCTTT.